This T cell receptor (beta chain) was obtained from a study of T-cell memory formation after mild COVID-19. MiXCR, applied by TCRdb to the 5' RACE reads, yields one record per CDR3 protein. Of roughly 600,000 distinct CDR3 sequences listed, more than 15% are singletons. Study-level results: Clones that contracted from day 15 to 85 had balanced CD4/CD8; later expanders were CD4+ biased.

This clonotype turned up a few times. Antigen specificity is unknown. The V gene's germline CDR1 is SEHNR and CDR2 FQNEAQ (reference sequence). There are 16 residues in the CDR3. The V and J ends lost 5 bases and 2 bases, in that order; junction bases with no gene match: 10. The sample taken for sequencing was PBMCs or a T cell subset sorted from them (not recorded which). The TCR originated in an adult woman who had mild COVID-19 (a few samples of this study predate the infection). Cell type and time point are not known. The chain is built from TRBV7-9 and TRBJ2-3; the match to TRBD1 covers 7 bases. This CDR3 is CASSDAPGTVTDTQYF. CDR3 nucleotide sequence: TGTGCCAGCAGCGATGCCCCCGGGACAGTCACAGATACGCAGTATTTT.